These 23 T cell receptor beta chains were all obtained from the same sample, sequenced in a study of shared clonotypes between healthy human individuals (TCRdb year 2020). Library generation was performed with the immunoSEQ multiplex PCR assay. TCRdb obtained this table from immuneACCESS and retained in-frame rearrangements with V and J assigned. These tables miss some clones; where compared with another copy, unresolved V genes account for less than half of the shortfall, and the remainder is unexplained. The sample data list about 2.4 million clones, and 80% to 95% of these were observed just once. Of the sample, 0.36% falls within the top ten clones. The sample was naive CD4+ T cells from PBMCs. The sample's cell subset or site label, in plain terms: CD45RA+ positively selected. The source of these receptors is a young man in good health. Some clones in this sample may be carry-over from other donors' samples.

In this sample, this clone turned up once. The chain has TRBV4-1 and TRBJ2-7, with D unclear. The CDR3 loop spans 13 amino acids. The V gene lost 4 bases and the J gene lost 2 bases, with 9 bases spanning the gap. CDR1 and CDR2 (germline): MGHRA, YSYEKL. The DNA of the CDR3 is TGCGCCAGCAGCCCCACCCTACCCTACGAGCAGTACTTC. It yields the protein CASSPTLPYEQYF.

The chain couples TRBV5-6 to TRBJ2-7; the D is unclear. This CDR3 has 15 amino acids. V lost 1 base and J lost 0, with 11 bases in between. From germline, CDR1 is SGHDT and CDR2 YYEEEE. The CDR3 loop is CASSLRSYSSYEQYF. CDR3 DNA: TGTGCCAGCAGCTTGAGGTCTTATAGCTCCTACGAGCAGTACTTC.

Of note for this clone: At the DNA level, this CDR3 is encoded by other sequences in the same sample as well. V usage is TRBV6-5 and J usage is TRBJ2-1; D is perhaps TRBD1 (5 bases). The V and J ends lost 6 bases and 5 bases respectively, with 5 bases between them. Germline loops: CDR1 MNHEY, CDR2 SVGAGI. This CDR3 has 11 amino acids. The chain's CDR3 is CASRQDNEQFF. The CDR3 DNA reads TGTGCCAGCAGACAGGACAATGAGCAGTTCTTC.

This chain links TRBV18 with TRBJ2-1; TRBD2 agrees at 13 bases. Per germline, CDR1 KGHSH and CDR2 LQKENI. This CDR3 contains 16 residues. Trimming at V came to 4 bases and at J to 8 bases, leaving 8 bases not matched to a gene. In DNA form, the CDR3 reads TGTGCCAGCTCACTTGGGACTAGCGGGACCAACTATGAGCAGTTCTTC. Its protein is CASSLGTSGTNYEQFF.

The V and J genes are TRBV2 and TRBJ2-3; 11 nucleotides match TRBD1. V was pared by 4 bases and J by 1 base, with 7 bases of the junction left unmatched. This CDR3 contains 17 residues. Per the germline V gene, CDR1 is SNHLY and CDR2 is FYNNEI. For the CDR3, the DNA is TGTGCCAGCAGTGGACCATTGGGACAGGGGGGCACAGATACGCAGTATTTT. Its protein product is CASSGPLGQGGTDTQYF.

This clone has a single count. The chain employs TRBV5-5 and TRBJ1-1, with D possibly being TRBD1 (5 bases). V lost 2 bases to trimming and J lost 1 base, with 21 bases between them. This CDR3 region has 18 residues. Per germline, CDR1 SGHKS and CDR2 YYEKEE (reference sequence). CDR3 protein: CASSFRPPWGTRNTEAFF. The CDR3 DNA follows: TGTGCCAGCAGCTTCCGACCTCCGTGGGGGACCCGGAACACTGAAGCTTTCTTT.

The genes are TRBV7-6 and TRBJ2-7, with TRBD2 matching over 12 bases. The CDR3 length is 16 residues. Germline CDR1 is SGHVS and CDR2 is FNYEAQ. The ends lost 8 bases at V and 4 bases at J; junction bases unmatched: 12. The CDR3 bases are TGTGCCAGCGCTCGCCGACTAGCGGGAGTTTCGTACGAGCAGTACTTC. Translating it yields CASARRLAGVSYEQYF.

The chain couples TRBV18 to TRBJ2-1; D not certain. The germline V gene has CDR1 KGHSH and CDR2 LQKENI. The V end was cut by 1 base, the J end by 6 bases, with 10 bases between. The CDR3 spans 14 residues. For the CDR3, the DNA is TGTGCCAGCTCACCACTTTCGGCGGCCAATGAGCAGTTCTTC. Translation gives CASSPLSAANEQFF.

The chain has TRBV7-6 and TRBJ2-5, with D uncertain. The CDR3 length is 12 residues. CDR1 and CDR2 (germline): SGHVS, FNYEAQ. Trimming left V 5 bases short and J 5 bases short, with 9 bases between. This CDR3 is CASSPEQETQYF. The CDR3 region has the DNA TGTGCCAGCAGCCCCGAACAGGAGACCCAGTACTTC.

Of note for this clone: Other nucleotide sequences from this sample produce the same CDR3. The gene calls are TRBV4-1 and TRBJ2-1, with D perhaps being TRBD1 or TRBD2 (5 bases each). The CDR3 runs to 15 residues. Germline CDR1 is MGHRA and CDR2 is YSYEKL. Trimming stripped 1 base from V and 3 bases from J, with 10 bases between. The CDR3 protein is CASSQVGGGYNEQFF. CDR3 in DNA: TGCGCCAGCAGCCAAGTCGGTGGGGGCTACAATGAGCAGTTCTTC.

This chain's CDR3 is CASSQSLAGVYEQYF. CDR3 sequence (DNA): TGTGCCAGCAGCCAATCGCTAGCGGGAGTCTACGAGCAGTACTTC. The V and J genes are TRBV4-2 and TRBJ2-7; 10 nucleotides align to TRBD2. Trimming removed 2 bases from V and 3 bases from J; junction bases left unmatched: 4. CDR1 and CDR2 from the germline V gene are LGHNA and YNFKEQ. The CDR3 is 15 residues long.

The chain carries TRBV5-6 and TRBJ1-2, with D possibly matching TRBD1 (6 bases). Looked up from germline, CDR1 is SGHDT and CDR2 is YYEEEE. This CDR3 spans 15 amino acids. Deletions cut 4 bases from V and 8 bases from J, with 21 bases between. The CDR3, as DNA: TGTGCCAGCAGCATTGAGAGCAGGGGAGTAAGAGGCTACACCTTC. Its protein product is CASSIESRGVRGYTF.

This clone showed up just a few times. The same CDR3 also results from other DNA sequences found in this sample. This chain joins TRBV7-9 and TRBJ2-7; 8 nucleotides match TRBD1. Germline V gene sequence: CDR1 SEHNR, CDR2 FQNEAQ (reference sequence). Germline trimming cut 5 bases from V and 0 bases from J; bases unmatched to any gene: 3. The CDR3 contains 14 residues. CDR3 region: CASSPQGGSYEQYF. In DNA form, the CDR3 reads TGTGCCAGCAGCCCACAGGGGGGCTCCTACGAGCAGTACTTC.

The CDR3 reads CASSIWAGATPGDEQFF. CDR3 DNA: TGTGCCAGTAGTATATGGGCGGGAGCTACCCCGGGCGATGAGCAGTTCTTC. This chain uses TRBV19 with TRBJ2-1, with 7 bases that match TRBD2. Germline values: CDR1 LNHDA, CDR2 SQIVND (reference sequence). V was clipped by 2 bases and J by 8 bases; unmatched bases: 15. CDR3 length equals 17 residues.

The CDR3 sequence is CASSRQTANTGELFF. The CDR3 DNA follows: TGTGCCAGCAGCCGACAGACCGCGAACACCGGGGAGCTGTTTTTT. J is TRBJ2-2 and V is TRBV7-8; D possibly corresponds to TRBD1 (5 bases). V shed 5 bases and J shed 0 bases, with 10 bases lying between them. Germline assignment: CDR1 SGHVS and CDR2 FQNEAQ. There are 15 residues in the CDR3.

The chain couples TRBV4-3 to TRBJ2-3, with 7 positions matching TRBD2. CDR1 is LGHNA and CDR2 is YSLEER in the germline V gene. The CDR3 is 16 residues long. J was trimmed by 2 bases and V by 3 bases; bases with no gene match: 8. The CDR3: CASSQALRGNTDTQYF. CDR3 in DNA: TGCGCCAGCAGCCAGGCTTTGCGGGGGAACACAGATACGCAGTATTTT.

The CDR3 protein is CASSLDASGRPETQYF. For the CDR3, the DNA is TGTGCCAGCAGCTTAGATGCTAGCGGGAGACCAGAGACCCAGTACTTC. The chain carries TRBV7-9 and TRBJ2-5, with TRBD2 matching over 10 bases. With 1 base clipped from V and 4 bases from J, the junction kept 6 bases outside the gene matches. The CDR3 length is 16 residues. Germline CDR1 SEHNR, CDR2 FQNEAQ (reference sequence).

The chain is built from TRBV9 and TRBJ2-3, with no clear D. Germline V lookup: CDR1 SGDLS, CDR2 YYNGEE. The CDR3 covers 14 residues. Deletions cut 2 bases from V and 4 bases from J, with 11 bases between. The CDR3 here is CASSVSSNPDTQYF. The CDR3 nucleotides read TGTGCCAGCAGCGTCTCTAGTAATCCAGATACGCAGTATTTT.

J is TRBJ2-1 and V is TRBV5-4, with TRBD2 matching 7 bases. The CDR3 covers 15 residues. Germline V gene data show CDR1 as SGHNT and CDR2 as YYREEE (reference sequence). The junction had 6 bases not matched to a gene; V was cut back by 2 bases and J by 4 bases. For the CDR3, the DNA is TGTGCCAGCAGCTTCGCGGCTAGCGGTTACAATGAGCAGTTCTTC. Translated, it gives CASSFAASGYNEQFF.

This clone was detected once. This rearrangement joins TRBV7-2 to TRBJ2-5; 8 nucleotides align to TRBD2. The germline gives CDR1 SGHTA, CDR2 FQGNSA. V lost 6 bases, J lost 5 bases, and 11 bases stayed unmatched. The CDR3 extends over 15 amino acids. The CDR3 here is CASSRGGQVMETQYF. The CDR3 region has the DNA TGTGCCAGCAGTCGCGGGGGGCAGGTGATGGAGACCCAGTACTTC.

The J gene is TRBJ2-1, the V gene TRBV7-3, with D unresolved. The CDR3 is 14 amino acids. The V end lost 1 base, the J end lost 8 bases, and 12 bases lay between the germline ends. CDR1 is SGHTA, CDR2 FQGTGA, per germline. In DNA form, the CDR3 reads TGTGCCAGCAGCTTAAACCGGTTAGGTGATGAGCAGTTCTTC. It encodes CASSLNRLGDEQFF.

CDR3: CASSFGDRDHTEAFF. The CDR3 bases are TGTGCCAGCAGCTTTGGGGACAGGGACCACACTGAAGCTTTCTTT. The chain links TRBV11-1 to TRBJ1-1; 9 bases align to TRBD1. CDR3 size: 15 residues. Germline V gives CDR1 SGHAT, CDR2 FQDESV (reference sequence). V dropped 3 bases and J dropped 3; count of bases not matched to a gene: 5. The entire variable domain, with the rest obtained from reference TRBV11-1 and TRBJ1-1, is as follows: EAEVAQSPRYKITEKSQAVAFWCDPISGHATLYWYRQILGQGPELLVQFQDESVVDDSQLPKDRFSAERLKGVDSTLKIQPAELGDSAMYLCASSFGDRDHTEAFFGQGTRLTVV.

The chain joins TRBV7-9 to TRBJ1-3, with 7 bases matching TRBD1. This CDR3 region has 15 residues. Germline V gene lookup returns CDR1 SEHNR and CDR2 FQNEAQ (reference sequence). Trimming took 3 bases from V and 0 from J; bases not matched to a gene: 2. The CDR3 sequence: CASSFHRGSGNTIYF. The CDR3 nucleotides are TGTGCCAGCAGCTTCCACAGGGGCTCTGGAAACACCATATATTTT.